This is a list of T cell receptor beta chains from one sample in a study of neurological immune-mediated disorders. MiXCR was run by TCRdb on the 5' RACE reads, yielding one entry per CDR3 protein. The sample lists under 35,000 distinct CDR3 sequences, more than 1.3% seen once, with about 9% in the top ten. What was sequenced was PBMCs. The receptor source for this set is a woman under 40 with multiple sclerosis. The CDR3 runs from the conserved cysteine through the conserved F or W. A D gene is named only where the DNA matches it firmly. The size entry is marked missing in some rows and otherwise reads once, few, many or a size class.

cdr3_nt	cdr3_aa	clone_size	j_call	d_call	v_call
TGTGCCAGCAGCTTACAGGGTGGCAGGAACTATGGCTACACCTTC	CASSLQGGRNYGYTF	many	TRBJ1-2	NA	TRBV7-2
TGTGCCAGCAGCTCTACTAGCGGGCTGACCTACGAGCAGTACTTC	CASSSTSGLTYEQYF	many	TRBJ2-7	TRBD2	TRBV7-2
TGCAGTGCTAGGAGCCTAGCCTACCAAGAGACCCAGTACTTC	CSARSLAYQETQYF	many	TRBJ2-5	NA	TRBV20-1
TGCAGCGTTGAATGGGAAGGCACTGAAGCTTTCTTT	CSVEWEGTEAFF	many	TRBJ1-1	NA	TRBV29-1
TGTGCCAGCTTTTCCGGGACAGAGACCTACGAGCAGTACTTC	CASFSGTETYEQYF	many	TRBJ2-7	TRBD1	TRBV12-3/TRBV12-4
TGTGCCAGCAGCTTGGGAGTGGGACGGGAGTTCTTC	CASSLGVGREFF	NA	TRBJ2-1	NA	TRBV11-2
TGCAGTGCCCAAAGGGTAGACACCGTCGGTGAAAAACTGTTTTTT	CSAQRVDTVGEKLFF	many	TRBJ1-4	NA	TRBV20-1
TGTGCCAGCAGTGACCCGACAGGGGGCAATTCACCCCTCCACTTT	CASSDPTGGNSPLHF	many	TRBJ1-6	TRBD1	TRBV25-1
TGCGCCAGCAGCTTACTAGCGGGGACGTACAGTGAGCAGTTCTTC	CASSLLAGTYSEQFF	few	TRBJ2-1	TRBD2	TRBV5-1
TGTGCCAGCAGTTTAGCGGTCTACGAGCAGTACTTC	CASSLAVYEQYF	few	TRBJ2-7	NA	TRBV12-3/TRBV12-4
TGCGCCAGCAGCTTAAAGGGAACCCACGAGCAGTACTTC	CASSLKGTHEQYF	many	TRBJ2-7	NA	TRBV5-1
TGTGCCAGCAGACGTTCCGGGACTTACTCTGGGGCCAACGTCCTGACTTTC	CASRRSGTYSGANVLTF	many	TRBJ2-6	NA	TRBV7-3
TGCAGTGCCTCCAGGGGGTCCCCTTCTGGGGCCAACGTCCTGACTTTC	CSASRGSPSGANVLTF	many	TRBJ2-6	TRBD1	TRBV20-1
TGCGCCAGCAGCCAAGTTCTTGGGGATAGTGGTGAAGCTTTCTTT	CASSQVLGDSGEAFF	many	TRBJ1-1	NA	TRBV4-3
TGTGCCAGCTCATCCCGGGACACCTACGAGCAGTACTTC	CASSSRDTYEQYF	NA	TRBJ2-7	NA	TRBV18
TGTGCCAGCAGCTTAGCCGGGGACGGTGGAAACACCATATATTTT	CASSLAGDGGNTIYF	many	TRBJ1-3	NA	TRBV7-2
TGTGCCAGCAGCTTAACGGGGGTGGCATCCTACGAGCAGTACTTC	CASSLTGVASYEQYF	many	TRBJ2-7	NA	TRBV5-8
TGTGCCAGCAGCTTAAACCGGGATTACGAGCAGTACTTC	CASSLNRDYEQYF	many	TRBJ2-7	NA	TRBV7-2
TGCAGTGCTAGAATTCGGGGTGCGGCCTCCCTCCTCTCCTACAATGAGCAGTTCTTC	CSARIRGAASLLSYNEQFF	many	TRBJ2-1	NA	TRBV20-1
TGTGCCAGCATTACGGACAGGGGGTTGCGGCCTCACACTGAAGCTTTCTTT	CASITDRGLRPHTEAFF	many	TRBJ1-1	TRBD1	TRBV7-8
TGTGCCAGCGCTAACATAGACACCCTCAATCAGCCCCAGCATTTT	CASANIDTLNQPQHF	many	TRBJ1-5	NA	TRBV7-2
TGCAGTGCGGGTGCAAGAGCGGGGGCCTACGAGCAGTACTTC	CSAGARAGAYEQYF	many	TRBJ2-7	TRBD2	TRBV20-1
TGTGCCAGCAGCCGCAGACAGGGGGGTGCCTACGAGCAGTACTTC	CASSRRQGGAYEQYF	many	TRBJ2-7	TRBD1	TRBV3-1
TGCGCCAGCAGCCCCTCGCGGGGGGCCAGTTCCTACGAGCAGTACTTC	CASSPSRGASSYEQYF	many	TRBJ2-7	TRBD2	TRBV5-1
TGTGCCAGCAGCTTAGGACAGGGGGCGGGTGATACGCAGTATTTT	CASSLGQGAGDTQYF	many	TRBJ2-3	TRBD1	TRBV5-5
TGTGCCAGCAGCAAATTCCAGACTAGCCGGCCTGAGCAGTTCTTC	CASSKFQTSRPEQFF	many	TRBJ2-1	TRBD2	TRBV7-2
TGTGCCAGCAGCCTGACAGAGATAGCTTTCTTT	CASSLTEIAFF	many	TRBJ1-1	NA	TRBV12-3/TRBV12-4